One T cell receptor (beta chain) is described in this entry. The CDR3 loop spans 13 amino acids. CDR1 SEHNR and CDR2 FQNEAQ come from the germline V gene (reference sequence). Trimming removed 8 bases at V and 3 bases at J, with 13 bases between. These data originate in a study of T cells in localized non-small cell lung cancer. TCRdb's copy holds only in-frame clones and misses some; the assay was immunoSEQ multiplex PCR. The sample lists more than 25,000 clones; around 90% were seen once. This rearrangement joins TRBV7-9 to TRBJ1-2; the D gene is possibly TRBD1 (5 bases). Sequenced here: PBMCs, sampled before any cancer treatment. The receptor's source is a man aged 40 to 70 with stage II lung adenocarcinoma. The CDR3 loop is CASAGPGDYGYTF. DNA for the CDR3: TGTGCCAGCGCGGGACCGGGGGACTATGGCTACACCTTC. Complete variable domain (other parts from reference TRBV7-9 and TRBJ1-2): DTGVSQNPRHKITKRGQNVTFRCDPISEHNRLYWYRQTLGQGPEFLTYFQNEAQLEKSRLLSDRFSAERPKGSFSTLEIQRTEQGDSAMYLCASAGPGDYGYTFGSGTRLTVV.